The 22 T cell receptor beta chains reported below all come from one sample, sequenced in a study of blood T cell repertoires in COVID-19. Sequenced by immunoSEQ multiplex PCR; TCRdb stores in-frame clones only, minus some. The sample has some 30,000 clones, around 90% seen once. The sample was peripheral blood. These receptors were obtained from a man between 45 and 60 years old with active or convalescent COVID-19.

V gene TRBV2 combines with J gene TRBJ1-6, with 7 bases aligning to TRBD1. Germline V gene lookup returns CDR1 SNHLY and CDR2 FYNNEI. The CDR3 has 16 residues. J gave up 4 bases and V 4 bases, and 7 bases lay outside the gene matches. CDR3 bases: TGTGCCAGCAGTGCCGGTAGACAGGGTTATAATTCACCCCTCCACTTT. It yields the protein CASSAGRQGYNSPLHF.

This clone has just a few counts. The genes are TRBV4-3 and TRBJ2-7; D might be TRBD2 (6 bases). V shed 1 base and J shed 6 bases, with 22 bases lying between them. CDR3 length: 17 amino acids. The germline CDR1 and CDR2 sequences are LGHNA and YSLEER. CDR3 nucleotide sequence: TGCGCCAGCAGCCAAGGACTAGGGCAGGGACCCTCACGCGAGCAGTACTTC. Translated, it gives CASSQGLGQGPSREQYF.

Only a few counts were recorded for this clone. This sequence joins TRBV13 and TRBJ2-1; 9 bases map to TRBD2. This CDR3 is 15 amino acids long. CDR1 is PRHDT and CDR2 is FYEKMQ in the germline V gene (reference sequence). Germline trimming cut 5 bases from V and 2 bases from J; bases unmatched to any gene: 4. In nucleotides, the CDR3 is TGTGCCAGCAGCATTAGCGGGAGCACCTACAATGAGCAGTTCTTC. Translated: CASSISGSTYNEQFF.

There are a few counts of this clone. The J gene is TRBJ2-7, the V gene TRBV10-3; 13 positions match TRBD2. CDR1 is ENHRY and CDR2 is SYGVKD in the germline V gene. Losses at the gene ends were 10 bases for V and 0 bases for J; bases not matched to a gene: 6. This CDR3 has 15 residues. The CDR3 region is CATKGLAGSSYEQYF. CDR3 sequence (DNA): TGTGCCACGAAGGGACTAGCGGGGAGCTCCTACGAGCAGTACTTC.

Here the CDR3 reads CASSLDRGVVGEQFF. CDR3 DNA sequence: TGTGCCAGCAGCTTGGACAGGGGTGTAGTTGGTGAGCAGTTCTTC. J is TRBJ2-1 and V is TRBV5-4; TRBD1 aligns across 7 bases. CDR1 is SGHNT and CDR2 is YYREEE in the germline V gene (reference sequence). V shed 0 bases and J 9 bases; nucleotides not matched to a gene: 9. This CDR3 has 15 amino acids.

The rearrangement uses TRBV7-2 and TRBJ2-5, with 8 bases aligning to TRBD1. The V gene end was trimmed by 5 bases and the J gene end by 1 base; junction bases not matched to a gene: 6. The germline CDR1 and CDR2 sequences are SGHTA and FQGNSA. CDR3 length: 15 amino acids. The CDR3 spells CASSARGRFQETQYF. CDR3 in DNA: TGTGCCAGCAGCGCCAGGGGGCGCTTCCAAGAGACCCAGTACTTC.

The chain links TRBV9 to TRBJ2-1; 9 bases line up with TRBD2. CDR1 and CDR2 (germline): SGDLS, YYNGEE. After removal of 3 bases from V and 2 bases from J, the junction contained 3 bases not matched to a gene. The CDR3 contains 15 residues. Here the CDR3 DNA reads TGTGCCAGCAGCGCCTTAGCGGGAGCCTACAATGAGCAGTTCTTC. Protein product: CASSALAGAYNEQFF.

This chain connects TRBV5-4 to TRBJ1-2; D remains unclear. Trimming stripped 3 bases from V and 4 bases from J, with 13 bases between. This CDR3 region has 14 residues. Germline V CDR1 and CDR2: SGHNT, YYREEE (reference sequence). CDR3 region: CASSSEGGGYGYTF. The CDR3 nucleotides read TGTGCCAGCAGCTCCGAGGGAGGAGGCTATGGCTACACCTTC.

The genes are TRBV24-1 and TRBJ2-1; 11 bases map to TRBD1. Germline lookup yields CDR1 KGHDR and CDR2 SFDVKD. V was clipped by 4 bases and J by 7 bases; unmatched bases: 17. This CDR3 is 19 amino acids long. The CDR3 here is CATSDRTGGWGGSWNEQFF. CDR3 nucleotide sequence: TGTGCCACCAGTGACCGGACAGGGGGCTGGGGCGGGAGCTGGAATGAGCAGTTCTTC.

The chain is built from TRBV9 and TRBJ1-2, with a possible D match to TRBD1 (6 bases). Deletions cut 3 bases from V and 6 bases from J, with 12 bases between. CDR3 length equals 13 residues. The V gene's germline CDR1 is SGDLS and CDR2 YYNGEE. CDR3 region: CASSAVQGNGYTF. CDR3 DNA sequence: TGTGCCAGCAGCGCGGTACAGGGAAATGGCTACACCTTC. Supplemented by reference TRBV9 and TRBJ1-2, the full variable domain reads DSGVTQTPKHLITATGQRVTLRCSPRSGDLSVYWYQQSLDQGLQFLIQYYNGEERAKGNILERFSAQQFPDLHSELNLSSLELGDSALYFCASSAVQGNGYTFGSGTRLTVV.

This chain connects TRBV29-1 to TRBJ1-1; 9 bases agree with TRBD1. J was trimmed by 12 bases and V by 4 bases; bases with no gene match: 6. The CDR3 runs to 11 residues. CDR1 SQVTM and CDR2 ANQGSEA come from the germline V gene. CDR3 amino acids: CSVGGTGNPFF. In DNA, the CDR3 is TGCAGCGTTGGTGGGACAGGGAACCCTTTCTTT.

CDR3 sequence reads: CASGEEGGQPQHF. DNA of the CDR3: TGTGCCAGCGGGGAGGAAGGCGGTCAGCCCCAGCATTTT. V is TRBV2 and J is TRBJ1-5; D gene uncertain. The CDR3 loop spans 13 amino acids. V lost 8 bases to trimming and J lost 6 bases, with 14 bases between them. The germline CDR1 and CDR2 sequences are SNHLY and FYNNEI.

This clone was counted once. The chain links TRBV3-1 (or the pseudogene TRBV3-2) to TRBJ2-2, with 11 bases matching TRBD2. CDR1 and CDR2 (germline): LGHDT, YNNKEL (reference sequence). V was clipped by 4 bases and J by 4 bases; unmatched bases: 5. This CDR3 is 16 amino acids long. DNA for the CDR3: TGTGCCAGCAGCCCGCTAGCGGGAGGCCGCACCGGGGAGCTGTTTTTT. This translates into CASSPLAGGRTGELFF.

The rearrangement uses TRBV7-2 and TRBJ1-1; D is ambiguous. From germline, CDR1 is SGHTA and CDR2 FQGNSA. V gave up 4 bases and J gave up 0 bases, with 9 bases separating them. This CDR3 has 14 amino acids. The CDR3 sequence: CASSSSAMNTEAFF. The CDR3 DNA sequence: TGTGCCAGCAGCTCATCAGCGATGAACACTGAAGCTTTCTTT.

The chain is built from TRBV5-4 and TRBJ1-2; 9 bases are a match to TRBD1. CDR1 is SGHNT and CDR2 is YYREEE in the germline V gene (reference sequence). The CDR3 is made up of 16 amino acids. Losses at the gene ends were 2 bases for V and 3 bases for J; bases not matched to a gene: 8. In DNA, the CDR3 is TGTGCCAGCAGCTTCACTACAGGGGGCGCTGACTATGGCTACACCTTC. This codes for CASSFTTGGADYGYTF.

J is TRBJ2-1 and V is TRBV5-3; 7 bases line up with TRBD1. TRBV5-3 is filed as an ORF, its function uncertain. The CDR3 is 15 residues long. The trim removed 2 bases at V and 2 bases at J, leaving 4 bases unmatched. CDR3 nucleotides: TGTGCCAGAAGCTTTTTGGGGACAGCCTACAATGAGCAGTTCTTC. Amino acid sequence: CARSFLGTAYNEQFF.

The rearrangement links TRBV24-1 to TRBJ2-5, with 8 bases fitting TRBD1. CDR3 size: 17 residues. The V gene end was trimmed by 1 base and the J gene end by 5 bases; junction bases not matched to a gene: 11. Germline loops: CDR1 KGHDR, CDR2 SFDVKD. This CDR3 is CATSDLVAGTGGETQYF. The CDR3 DNA reads TGTGCCACCAGTGATTTAGTCGCCGGGACAGGTGGGGAGACCCAGTACTTC.

The table lists this clone with a count of one. The chain couples TRBV3-1 (or the pseudogene TRBV3-2) to TRBJ2-1, with 16 bases aligning to TRBD2. The CDR3 length is 15 residues. CDR1 LGHDT and CDR2 YNNKEL come from the germline V gene (reference sequence). Trimming cost V 4 bases and J 15 bases; bases outside gene matches: 9. This CDR3 is CASSPGLAGGPTPFF. The CDR3 DNA is TGTGCCAGCAGCCCGGGACTAGCGGGAGGGCCCACGCCGTTCTTC.

V gene TRBV29-1 combines with J gene TRBJ2-1; a weak D match, TRBD1 (6 bases). Germline CDR1 SQVTM, CDR2 ANQGSEA. V dropped 4 bases and J dropped 0 bases, with 7 bases sitting between them. The CDR3 totals 13 residues. In DNA form, the CDR3 reads TGCAGCGTTGTACAGGGCTCCTACAATGAGCAGTTCTTC. This codes for CSVVQGSYNEQFF.

This sequence joins TRBV14 and TRBJ2-3; D is perhaps TRBD1 (7 bases). Germline V gene data show CDR1 as SGHDN and CDR2 as FVKESK. CDR3 length equals 14 residues. V was pared by 4 bases and J by 5 bases, with 13 bases between. CDR3 sequence reads: CASSRRQGGDTQYF. CDR3 nucleotides: TGTGCCAGCAGCCGCCGACAGGGAGGAGATACGCAGTATTTT.

The rearrangement joins TRBV7-2 to TRBJ2-7; D possibly corresponds to TRBD2 (6 bases). The germline V gene has CDR1 SGHTA and CDR2 FQGNSA. This CDR3 is 13 amino acids long. V was pared by 2 bases and J by 4 bases, with 9 bases between. CDR3 residues: CASSLNGGYEQYF. DNA of the CDR3: TGTGCCAGCAGCTTAAACGGGGGATACGAGCAGTACTTC.

V usage is TRBV19 and J usage is TRBJ2-2; 7 positions match TRBD1. Germline CDR1 reads LNHDA; CDR2 reads SQIVND (reference sequence). This CDR3 comprises 14 residues. The trim removed 6 bases at V and 6 bases at J, leaving 7 bases unmatched. The CDR3 loop reads CASSDRVGAGELFF. The CDR3 DNA reads TGTGCCAGTAGCGACAGGGTCGGGGCCGGGGAGCTGTTTTTT.